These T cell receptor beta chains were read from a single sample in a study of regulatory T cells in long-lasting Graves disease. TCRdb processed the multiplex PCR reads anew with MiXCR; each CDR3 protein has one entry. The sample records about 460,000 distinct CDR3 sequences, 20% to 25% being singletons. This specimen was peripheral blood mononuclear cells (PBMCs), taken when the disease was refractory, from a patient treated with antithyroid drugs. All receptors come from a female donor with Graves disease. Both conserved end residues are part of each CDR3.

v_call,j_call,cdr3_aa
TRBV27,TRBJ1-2,CASKTATQRGRNYGYTF
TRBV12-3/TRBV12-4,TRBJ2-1,CASSFLGGEQFF
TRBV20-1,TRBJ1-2,CSARDPRYYGYTF
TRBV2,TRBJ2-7,CASRRRRTGNYEQYF
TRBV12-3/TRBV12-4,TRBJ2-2,CASRAGDYTGELFF
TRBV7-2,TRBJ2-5,CANSPITRETQYF
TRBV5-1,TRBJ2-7,CASSFGQGTKLYEQYF
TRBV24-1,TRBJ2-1,CATSDFKAGVYNEQFF
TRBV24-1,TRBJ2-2,CATSGRDRGKKDTGELFF
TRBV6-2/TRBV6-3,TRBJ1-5,CASSYSTSHQPQHF
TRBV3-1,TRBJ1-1,CASSQATIVDRPMNTEAFF
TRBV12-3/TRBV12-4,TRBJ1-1,CASSGIPFLRWMDTEAFF
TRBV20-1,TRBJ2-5,CSARDNDREETQYF
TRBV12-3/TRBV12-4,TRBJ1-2,CASSFRDRVDGYTF
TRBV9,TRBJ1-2,CASSVVDSNYGYTF
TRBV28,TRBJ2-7,CASRGTSGTSYEQYF
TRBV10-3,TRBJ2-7,CAIRTGGDEQYF
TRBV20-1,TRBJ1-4,CSARDARGLLNEKLFF
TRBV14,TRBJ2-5,CASSQVENQETQYF
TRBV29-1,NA,CSVRAYTRYNEQFF
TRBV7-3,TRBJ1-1,CASSFEGSTEAFF
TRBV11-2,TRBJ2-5,CASSSASQETQYF
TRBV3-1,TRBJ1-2,CASSQVAGESGYTF
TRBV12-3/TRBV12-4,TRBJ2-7,CASRKSGTGNEQYF
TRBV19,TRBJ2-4,CASSIFGDLAKNIQYF
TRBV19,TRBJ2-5,CASSPTGTQYQETQYF
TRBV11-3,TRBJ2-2,CASEGQGRTGELFF
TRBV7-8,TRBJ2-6,CASSLARAIYSGANVLTF
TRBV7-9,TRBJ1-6,CASRAGPLDSPLHF
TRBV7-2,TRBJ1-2,CASSTQRDTNYGYTF
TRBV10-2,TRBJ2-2,CASSESADRYTGELFF
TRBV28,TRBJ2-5,CASSFAGDNQETQYF
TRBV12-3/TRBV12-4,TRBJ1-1,CASRAGTATEAFF
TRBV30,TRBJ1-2,CAWSRGDGYTF